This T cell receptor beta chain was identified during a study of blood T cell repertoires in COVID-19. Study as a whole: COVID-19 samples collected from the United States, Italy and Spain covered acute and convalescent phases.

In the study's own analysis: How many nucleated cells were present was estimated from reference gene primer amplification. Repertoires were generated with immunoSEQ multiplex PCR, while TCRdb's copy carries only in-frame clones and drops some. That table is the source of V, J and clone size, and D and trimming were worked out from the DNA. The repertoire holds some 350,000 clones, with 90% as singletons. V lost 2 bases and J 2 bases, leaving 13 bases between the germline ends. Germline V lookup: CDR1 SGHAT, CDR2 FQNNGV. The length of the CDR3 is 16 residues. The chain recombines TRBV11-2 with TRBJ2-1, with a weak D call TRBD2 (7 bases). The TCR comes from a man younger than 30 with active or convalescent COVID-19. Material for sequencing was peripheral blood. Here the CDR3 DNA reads TGTGCCAGCAGCTTATTCGAGGGGGGGACCTACAATGAGCAGTTCTTC. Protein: CASSLFEGGTYNEQFF.